Listed here are 22 T cell receptor beta chains from one sample, sequenced in a study of blood T cell repertoires in COVID-19. Method: immunoSEQ multiplex PCR; TCRdb's copy keeps in-frame clones and lacks some. The sample shows under 20,000 clones, 85% to 90% of them seen only once. The sample taken for sequencing was peripheral blood. The origin of the receptors is a man aged 60 to 69 with acute or convalescent COVID-19.

The gene calls are TRBV6-5 and TRBJ2-7; 8 nucleotides match TRBD1. Germline V gene sequence: CDR1 MNHEY, CDR2 SVGAGI. The V segment lost 2 bases and the J segment 4 bases; nucleotides outside the gene matches: 7. This CDR3 comprises 15 residues. CDR3 nucleotides: TGTGCCAGCAGTTACGGGGGGACAGGATCTTACGAGCAGTACTTC. This gives the protein CASSYGGTGSYEQYF.

The J gene is TRBJ1-1, the V gene TRBV7-9; a weak D match, TRBD1 (6 bases). V was pared by 0 bases and J by 4 bases, with 12 bases between. This CDR3 contains 15 residues. Germline V gene data show CDR1 as SEHNR and CDR2 as FQNEAQ (reference sequence). CDR3 amino acids: CASSLAGWTVTEAFF. The CDR3 DNA follows: TGTGCCAGCAGCTTAGCAGGCTGGACAGTCACTGAAGCTTTCTTT.

The rearrangement uses TRBV9 and TRBJ2-1; TRBD2 might be the D (5 bases). V lost 3 bases and J 3 bases, leaving 13 bases between the germline ends. The germline V gene has CDR1 SGDLS and CDR2 YYNGEE. This CDR3 has 15 amino acids. CDR3 in amino acids: CASSAQAAFYNEQFF. The CDR3 bases are TGTGCCAGCAGCGCCCAAGCGGCGTTCTACAATGAGCAGTTCTTC.

The V gene is TRBV4-2, the J gene TRBJ2-7, with TRBD1 identical over 7 bases. This CDR3 region has 15 residues. J gave up 2 bases and V 0 bases, and 4 bases lay outside the gene matches. The germline gives CDR1 LGHNA, CDR2 YNFKEQ. CDR3 residues: CASSQETGEPYEQYF. CDR3 DNA: TGTGCCAGCAGCCAAGAAACAGGGGAACCCTACGAGCAGTACTTC.

This rearrangement joins TRBV9 to TRBJ2-1; D remains unclear. Trimming took off 2 bases at V and 1 base at J, with 10 bases between the two ends. The CDR3 loop spans 15 amino acids. Looked up from germline, CDR1 is SGDLS and CDR2 is YYNGEE. DNA of the CDR3: TGTGCCAGCAGCGTCTCCAGTCAATCCTACAATGAGCAGTTCTTC. Protein: CASSVSSQSYNEQFF. The entire variable domain, with the rest obtained from reference TRBV9 and TRBJ2-1, is as follows: DSGVTQTPKHLITATGQRVTLRCSPRSGDLSVYWYQQSLDQGLQFLIQYYNGEERAKGNILERFSAQQFPDLHSELNLSSLELGDSALYFCASSVSSQSYNEQFFGPGTRLTVL.

The chain links TRBV9 to TRBJ1-3, with D possibly TRBD1 on 6 matching bases. V dropped 0 bases and J dropped 0 bases, with 7 bases sitting between them. The CDR3 loop spans 15 amino acids. Germline loops: CDR1 SGDLS, CDR2 YYNGEE. The CDR3 DNA follows: TGTGCCAGCAGCGTAGGGACAGTCTCTGGAAACACCATATATTTT. It codes for CASSVGTVSGNTIYF.

The J gene is TRBJ1-1, the V gene TRBV21-1; the table's TRBD1 call for D was not verified on the DNA. TRBV21-1 is listed as a pseudogene. The CDR3 covers 18 residues. The CDR3 coding sequence is TGTGCCAGCAGCAAACTAAACCTCCCGGGACAGCCGAACACTGAAGCTTTCTTT. This sequence encodes CASSKLNLPGQPNTEAFF.

V is TRBV10-1 and J is TRBJ2-1, with unresolved D. Trimming pared 10 bases from V and 4 bases from J, leaving 8 bases between. CDR3 size: 11 residues. The V gene's germline CDR1 is WNHNN and CDR2 SYGVQD (reference sequence). The CDR3 sequence: CAIPRYNEQFF. CDR3 coding DNA: TGCGCCATCCCTCGGTACAATGAGCAGTTCTTC.

This chain uses TRBV19 with TRBJ2-7, with D tentatively TRBD2 (6 bases). Trimming cost V 9 bases and J 4 bases, with 10 bases left between them. There are 11 residues in the CDR3. Germline lookup yields CDR1 LNHDA and CDR2 SQIVND (reference sequence). In DNA form, the CDR3 reads TGTGCCAGCGCCGGGGGTTACGAGCAGTACTTC. It codes for CASAGGYEQYF.

The chain is built from TRBV18 and TRBJ2-1, with TRBD2 identical over 10 bases. Trimming cost V 4 bases and J 0 bases; bases outside gene matches: 21. Germline V lookup: CDR1 KGHSH, CDR2 LQKENI. This CDR3 contains 22 residues. CDR3 bases: TGTGCCAGCTCACTTAAACAATCTGGTCTAGCGGGAGTAATGGGCTCCTACAATGAGCAGTTCTTC. Protein sequence: CASSLKQSGLAGVMGSYNEQFF.

The chain couples TRBV5-5 to TRBJ1-2; 9 positions match TRBD1. V trimming: 2 bases; J trimming: 8 bases; junction bases outside the gene matches: 16. The CDR3 contains 17 residues. The germline V gene has CDR1 SGHKS and CDR2 YYEKEE (reference sequence). The CDR3 is CASSFRPAGTGIGGYTF. The CDR3 coding sequence is TGTGCCAGCAGCTTCCGGCCCGCCGGGACAGGGATTGGGGGCTACACCTTC.

V and J are TRBV2 and TRBJ2-1, with D possibly TRBD2 on 5 matching bases. CDR3 length: 17 amino acids. Germline values: CDR1 SNHLY, CDR2 FYNNEI. Trimming removed 7 bases from V and 4 bases from J, with 23 bases in between. The CDR3 DNA follows: TGTGCCAGCAAAGGGTCTTTCCGTGGAGGAGGATACAATGAGCAGTTCTTC. It codes for CASKGSFRGGGYNEQFF. Based on the CDR3 plus reference TRBV2 and TRBJ2-1, the full variable domain is EPEVTQTPSHQVTQMGQEVILRCVPISNHLYFYWYRQILGQKVEFLVSFYNNEISEKSEIFDDQFSVERPDGSNFTLKIRSTKLEDSAMYFCASKGSFRGGGYNEQFFGPGTRLTVL.

V is TRBV29-1 and J is TRBJ1-5, with D hard to call. The V end lost 4 bases, the J end lost 4 bases, and 14 bases lay between the germline ends. Per germline, CDR1 SQVTM and CDR2 ANQGSEA. This CDR3 is 14 amino acids long. CDR3 in amino acids: CSVAAVGGNQPQHF. The CDR3 nucleotides are TGCAGCGTTGCGGCGGTTGGTGGTAATCAGCCCCAGCATTTT.

The chain joins TRBV4-2 to TRBJ2-5; D uncertain. In germline, CDR1 is LGHNA, CDR2 YNFKEQ. V lost 4 bases, J lost 3 bases, and 15 bases lay in between. CDR3 length: 15 amino acids. The CDR3 spells CASSPFWQAKETQYF. The CDR3 nucleotides are TGTGCCAGCAGCCCTTTCTGGCAGGCAAAAGAGACCCAGTACTTC.

The rearrangement links TRBV27 to TRBJ2-1; 7 nucleotides line up with TRBD1. J was trimmed by 4 bases and V by 6 bases; bases with no gene match: 9. Germline loops: CDR1 MNHEY, CDR2 SMNVEV (reference sequence). The CDR3 is 15 residues long. The DNA of the CDR3 is TGTGCCAGCAGCCGAGGGGGCAGCTCTTACAATGAGCAGTTCTTC. Translation gives CASSRGGSSYNEQFF.

V gene TRBV25-1 combines with J gene TRBJ1-4; 12 nucleotides match TRBD1. Trimming at V came to 4 bases and at J to 5 bases, leaving 2 bases not matched to a gene. CDR1 MGHDK and CDR2 SYGVNS come from the germline V gene. This CDR3 comprises 15 residues. CDR3 in amino acids: CASSGGTGGNEKLFF. The CDR3 coding sequence is TGTGCCAGCAGTGGAGGGACAGGGGGCAATGAAAAACTGTTTTTT. The full variable domain, in which reference TRBV25-1 and TRBJ1-4 provide the parts outside the CDR3, is EADIYQTPRYLVIGTGKKITLECSQTMGHDKMYWYQQDPGMELHLIHYSYGVNSTEKGDLSSESTVSRIRTEHFPLTLESARPSHTSQYLCASSGGTGGNEKLFFGSGTQLSVL.

This chain uses TRBV29-1 with TRBJ2-1; TRBD1 aligns across 9 bases. CDR1 SQVTM and CDR2 ANQGSEA come from the germline V gene. Germline trimming cut 6 bases from V and 7 bases from J; bases unmatched to any gene: 4. The CDR3 has 12 residues. DNA of the CDR3: TGCAGCGTCACAGGACAGGGGAATGAGCAGTTCTTC. Its translation is CSVTGQGNEQFF.

The chain has TRBV11-2 and TRBJ1-1; D not certain. V was shortened by 3 bases and J by 2 bases, with 7 bases between the two germline ends. Germline loops: CDR1 SGHAT, CDR2 FQNNGV. The CDR3 has 13 residues. Written as DNA, the CDR3 is TGTGCCAGCAGCTTTAGCCCAAACACTGAAGCTTTCTTT. It translates to CASSFSPNTEAFF. Full variable domain (missing parts from reference TRBV11-2 and TRBJ1-1): EAGVAQSPRYKIIEKRQSVAFWCNPISGHATLYWYQQILGQGPKLLIQFQNNGVVDDSQLPKDRFSAERLKGVDSTLKIQPAKLEDSAVYLCASSFSPNTEAFFGQGTRLTVV.

This sequence joins TRBV2 and TRBJ1-2, with D tentatively TRBD1 (5 bases). This CDR3 spans 13 amino acids. V lost 1 base and J lost 10, with 13 bases in between. In germline, CDR1 is SNHLY, CDR2 FYNNEI. The CDR3 protein is CASSEVGLLFYTF. In nucleotides, the CDR3 is TGTGCCAGCAGTGAAGTGGGACTGCTCTTCTACACCTTC.

This clone appeared a single time. The chain couples TRBV27 to TRBJ2-7; tentatively, D is TRBD1 (6 bases). This CDR3 spans 14 amino acids. Germline lookup yields CDR1 MNHEY and CDR2 SMNVEV (reference sequence). Trimming took off 0 bases at V and 2 bases at J, with 8 bases between the two ends. For the CDR3, the DNA is TGTGCCAGCAGTTTATCGTGGGGGCCCTACGAGCAGTACTTC. This encodes CASSLSWGPYEQYF.

The gene calls are TRBV19 and TRBJ1-2, with D maybe TRBD1 (5 bases). Germline values: CDR1 LNHDA, CDR2 SQIVND (reference sequence). Deletions cut 3 bases from V and 8 bases from J, with 19 bases between. CDR3 length equals 15 residues. The CDR3 DNA sequence: TGTGCCAGTAGTATCAGGTCTGGCCAGGGAAGCGGCTACACCTTC. It is translated as CASSIRSGQGSGYTF.

This clone has a single count. This chain uses TRBV10-3 with TRBJ2-1; D possibly corresponds to TRBD2 (5 bases). Trimming removed 6 bases at V and 6 bases at J, with 15 bases between. The CDR3 extends over 14 amino acids. Per germline, CDR1 ENHRY and CDR2 SYGVKD. CDR3 sequence: CAIRAASEPNEQFF. The CDR3 region has the DNA TGTGCCATCAGAGCGGCTAGTGAGCCCAATGAGCAGTTCTTC.